This T cell receptor (beta chain) appears in the sequencing data of a study of blood T cells in healthy people across ages. Overall study findings and caveats: Age showed a roughly linear inverse relationship with TCR beta diversity per million T cells.

PCR was performed a second time for about 7 to 11 cycles using a sample-barcoded 5' primer and a J-beta primer mix. Through a template-switch adaptor with 12 random nucleotides, each cDNA molecule received a tag. TCRdb passed the 5' RACE reads through MiXCR, listing each CDR3 protein once. The table shows roughly 2 million distinct CDR3 sequences, with 49% occurring only once. Donor samples were obtained from healthy Caucasian individuals from Russia, aged 6 to 90. Regarding this clonotype: Its specificity is not known.

The germline CDR1 and CDR2 sequences are MNHEY and SMNVEV (reference sequence). Trimming removed 0 bases from V and 3 bases from J, with 5 bases in between. The CDR3 contains 13 residues. V is TRBV27 and J is TRBJ2-5; D not resolved. What was sequenced was blood. The clonotype comes from a woman aged 40-49 years in good health. In nucleotides, the CDR3 is TGTGCCAGCAGTTTATCACTGAAAGAGACCCAGTACTTC. Protein: CASSLSLKETQYF.